This TCR beta chain derives from a study of blood T cell repertoires in COVID-19. Germline lookup yields CDR1 LGHNA and CDR2 YSLEER. The V and J ends lost 7 bases and 6 bases, in that order; junction bases with no gene match: 14. CDR3 size: 16 residues. Study processing details: Amplification from reference gene primers served as the basis for estimated nucleated cell counts. Profiling relied on immunoSEQ multiplex PCR, and the TCRdb table lists in-frame clones only, not all of them. V and J calls and clone size are copied from that table; D and trimming were computed from the DNA. The sample lists 240,000 or so clones; 86% were seen once.

The chain combines TRBV4-3 with TRBJ1-4; 7 nucleotides agree with TRBD1. The TCR originated in a man in his 60s with acute or convalescent COVID-19. Sequenced material: peripheral blood. CDR3 residues: CASKAEPTGSDEKLFF. CDR3 DNA sequence: TGCGCCAGCAAAGCCGAACCGACAGGGAGTGATGAAAAACTGTTTTTT.